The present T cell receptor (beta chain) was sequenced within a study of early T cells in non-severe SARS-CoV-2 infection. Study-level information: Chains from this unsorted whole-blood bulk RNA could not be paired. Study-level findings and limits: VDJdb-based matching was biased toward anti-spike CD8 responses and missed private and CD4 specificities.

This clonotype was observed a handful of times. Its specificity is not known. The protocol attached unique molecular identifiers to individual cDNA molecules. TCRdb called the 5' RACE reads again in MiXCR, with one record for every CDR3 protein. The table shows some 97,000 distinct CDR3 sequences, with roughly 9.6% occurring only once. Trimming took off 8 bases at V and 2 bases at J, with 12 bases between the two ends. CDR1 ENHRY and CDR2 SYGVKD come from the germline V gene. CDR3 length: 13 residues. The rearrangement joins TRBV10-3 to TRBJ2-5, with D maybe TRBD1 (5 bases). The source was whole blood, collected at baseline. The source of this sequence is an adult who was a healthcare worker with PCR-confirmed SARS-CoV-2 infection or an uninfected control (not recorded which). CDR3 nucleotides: TGTGCCATCCGAAGACAGCAACAAGAGACCCAGTACTTC. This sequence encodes CAIRRQQQETQYF.